This T cell receptor beta chain was identified during a study of regulatory T cells in long-lasting Graves disease. Overall study results and limits: Preferential use of TRBV28, TRBJ1-2 and TRBJ2-5 was seen in persistent disease.

To make TCR beta libraries, researchers used iRepertoire HTBI primers and Arm-PCR of CDR3 regions. MiXCR, run by TCRdb on the multiplex PCR reads, gives a single entry per CDR3 protein. Among about 530,000 distinct CDR3 sequences listed, around 16% were seen once. The CDR3 loop spans 16 amino acids. The ends lost 5 bases at V and 2 bases at J; junction bases unmatched: 10. Germline V lookup: CDR1 SEHNR, CDR2 FQNEAQ (reference sequence). This clonotype was seen a handful of times. Its target is unknown. The time point here: newly diagnosed GD, antithyroid drugs for less than 3 months. Researchers made the TCR library from RNA that was extracted from PBMCs. Separately, the same data were catalogued under a study of T cells in Graves' hyperthyroidism and ophthalmopathy. According to that study: Stability of Graves' hyperthyroidism was defined as absent ophthalmopathy progression within 18 months. First-round RT-PCR of the TCR CDR3 relied on the HTBI primer set. Also found in blood were most expanded thyroid clonotypes above 0.001.

This clonotype was obtained from a woman aged 35 to 59 with Graves disease. The input for sequencing was peripheral blood mononuclear cells (PBMCs), taken at new diagnosis, from a patient treated with antithyroid drugs. The rearrangement uses TRBV7-9 and TRBJ2-3; 7 bases line up with TRBD1. The CDR3 DNA is TGTGCCAGCAGCCCCCCCAGGGACAGTTACACAGATACGCAGTATTTT. The encoded protein is CASSPPRDSYTDTQYF. Using reference TRBV7-9 and TRBJ2-3 for the parts outside the CDR3, the full variable domain is DTGVSQNPRHKITKRGQNVTFRCDPISEHNRLYWYRQTLGQGPEFLTYFQNEAQLEKSRLLSDRFSAERPKGSFSTLEIQRTEQGDSAMYLCASSPPRDSYTDTQYFGPGTRLTVL.